A selection of T cell receptor beta chains follows, all from one sample in a study of T-cell memory formation after mild COVID-19. TCRdb reprocessed the 5' RACE reads with MiXCR, giving one entry per CDR3 protein. Of approximately 400,000 distinct CDR3 sequences listed, 24% were seen once; the top ten hold roughly 8.7%. Material: PBMCs or a T cell subset sorted from them (not recorded which). The receptors come from an adult woman who had mild COVID-19 (a few samples of this study predate the infection). Cell type and time point are not known. Both conserved end residues are part of each CDR3. Each record gives: clone size, V gene, D gene, CDR3 length, J gene, CDR3 DNA, CDR3 protein. D genes are given only for firm matches. Clone size is shown for a subset of rows, as once, few, many or a class of expanded clone.

.	TRBV12-3/TRBV12-4	.	10	TRBJ1-1	TGTGCCAGCAGTTTGTCAAAAGCTTTCTTT	CASSLSKAFF
few	TRBV5-1	TRBD1	15	TRBJ1-2	TGCGCCAGCAGCCCCGGGACACAGGGGTATTTTGGCTACACCTTC	CASSPGTQGYFGYTF
few	TRBV27	.	14	TRBJ2-3	TGTGCCAGCAGTCCCGGACTCAACACAGATACGCAGTATTTT	CASSPGLNTDTQYF
.	TRBV7-2	TRBD2	14	TRBJ2-7	TGTGCCAGCAGCTTCATAGCGGGAGGACGCGAGCAGTACTTC	CASSFIAGGREQYF
.	TRBV7-9	TRBD1	18	TRBJ1-1	TGTGCCAGCAGCTTTTACCCGTGGGACAGGGGCATGAACACTGAAGCTTTCTTT	CASSFYPWDRGMNTEAFF
few	TRBV6-2/TRBV6-3	TRBD1	15	TRBJ2-7	TGTGCCAGCAGTGATTTCGGGACAGGTTTATACGAGCAGTACTTC	CASSDFGTGLYEQYF
.	TRBV6-5	.	11	TRBJ2-7	TGTGCCAGCCAGGCGGGTTACGAGCAGTACTTC	CASQAGYEQYF
few	TRBV5-1	TRBD2	16	TRBJ2-3	TGCGCCAGCAGCTTGGAAGCGGGAGGGCCAAGAGATACGCAGTATTTT	CASSLEAGGPRDTQYF
.	TRBV19	TRBD2	17	TRBJ2-1	TGTGCCAGTAGTATTTTGGGACTAGCGGGCCGACACAATGAGCAGTTCTTC	CASSILGLAGRHNEQFF
.	TRBV4-2	.	15	TRBJ1-2	TGTGCCAGCAGCCAGTCATACAGGGTAGGATACGGCTACACCTTC	CASSQSYRVGYGYTF
.	TRBV30	.	15	TRBJ2-2	TGTGCCTGGCAGAGCGGAGGACAGTCCACCGGGGAGCTGTTTTTT	CAWQSGGQSTGELFF
few	TRBV2	TRBD2	15	TRBJ2-4	TGTGCCAGCAGTGACCCGACTAGCAGCAAAAACATTCAGTACTTC	CASSDPTSSKNIQYF
.	TRBV5-1	.	15	TRBJ2-2	TGCGCCAGCACCCGACAGGACGCGAACACCGGGGAGCTGTTTTTT	CASTRQDANTGELFF
.	TRBV7-9	.	16	TRBJ1-2	TGTGCCAGCAGCCACATAGACCGGGGGCGCCCAGGTGGCTACACCTTC	CASSHIDRGRPGGYTF
.	TRBV20-1	TRBD2	15	TRBJ2-1	TGCAGTGCTAGAGCGGCTAGCGGGGGGGGGTATGAGCAGTTCTTC	CSARAASGGGYEQFF
.	TRBV4-1	.	14	TRBJ1-3	TGCGCCAGCAGCCAGAGTCAGGTCGGAAACACCATATATTTT	CASSQSQVGNTIYF
.	TRBV7-3	.	15	TRBJ1-1	TGTGCCAGCAGCTCGGCGGGACTCGGGAACACTGAAGCTTTCTTT	CASSSAGLGNTEAFF
.	TRBV20-1	.	15	TRBJ2-1	TGCAGTGCTAGCCCTAGGGGAGTTTGGGGCAATGAGCAGTTCTTC	CSASPRGVWGNEQFF
few	TRBV12-5	TRBD2	16	TRBJ2-7	TGTGCTAGTGGTTTGTCTTCTAGCGGGAGTGGCTACGAGCAGTACTTC	CASGLSSSGSGYEQYF
.	TRBV18	.	13	TRBJ2-4	TGTGCCAGCTCACCACCAGGGGCAAACATTCAGTACTTC	CASSPPGANIQYF
few	TRBV20-1	.	13	TRBJ2-1	TGCAGTGCTAGCGGGGGCTCCTACAATGAGCAGTTCTTC	CSASGGSYNEQFF
few	TRBV12-3/TRBV12-4	TRBD1	14	TRBJ2-7	TGTGCCAGCAGGTTGACAGGGGGCAGGTACGAGCAGTACTTC	CASRLTGGRYEQYF
many	TRBV24-1	.	15	TRBJ2-5	TGTGCCACCAGTGACCCAAGACAATCTCAAGAGACCCAGTACTTC	CATSDPRQSQETQYF
few	TRBV7-9	TRBD2	16	TRBJ2-1	TGTGCCAGCAGCTTAGCGGGACTAGGTCCTGGCAATGAGCAGTTCTTC	CASSLAGLGPGNEQFF
.	TRBV7-8	TRBD1	17	TRBJ1-4	TGTGCCAGCAGCCCATCGAGGACAGGGGCAATTAATGAAAAACTGTTTTTT	CASSPSRTGAINEKLFF
few	TRBV4-2	.	13	TRBJ2-3	TGTGCCAGCAGCCAAGCCCTCACAGATACGCAGTATTTT	CASSQALTDTQYF
few	TRBV7-3	.	13	TRBJ2-5	TGTGCCAGCAGCTTAGGGTTTGGGGAGACCCAGTACTTC	CASSLGFGETQYF
.	TRBV6-5	TRBD2	15	TRBJ2-5	TGTGCCAGCAGTTACTTGCGGGGGGTCTTAGAGACCCAGTACTTC	CASSYLRGVLETQYF
few	TRBV5-5	TRBD1	15	TRBJ2-2	TGTGCCAGCAACAATTGGGACAGTTTTCCCGGGGAGCTGTTTTTT	CASNNWDSFPGELFF
many	TRBV18	.	16	TRBJ2-3	TGTGCCAGCTCATCCGAAACCATGGGACCAACAGATACGCAGTATTTT	CASSSETMGPTDTQYF
few	TRBV4-1	.	15	TRBJ2-3	TGCGCCAGCAGCCTGCCCGGGGCGGTGGCAGATACGCAGTATTTT	CASSLPGAVADTQYF
.	TRBV6-5	.	15	TRBJ1-2	TGTGCCAGCAGTCTCGGCCAGGGAGGGCACTATGGCTACACCTTC	CASSLGQGGHYGYTF
.	TRBV24-1	TRBD1	14	TRBJ1-5	TGTGCCACCAGGGACAGGGGGGGCAATCAGCCCCAGCATTTT	CATRDRGGNQPQHF
few	TRBV7-2	.	14	TRBJ2-3	TGTGCCAGCAGCTCGCTACAATCGTGGCTCCCTGTAGATTTT	CASSSLQSWLPVDF
.	TRBV18	.	14	TRBJ1-1	TGTGCCAGCTCAGCTAATGGACAGCCCACTGAAGCTTTCTTT	CASSANGQPTEAFF
.	TRBV7-9	.	16	TRBJ2-3	TGTGCCAGCAGCTTAGGCGGGGTGTATAGCACAGATACGCAGTATTTT	CASSLGGVYSTDTQYF
.	TRBV5-1	.	16	TRBJ2-3	TGCGCCAGCAGCTTGGGGGCTATAGTAAGCACAGATACGCAGTATTTT	CASSLGAIVSTDTQYF
few	TRBV3-1	TRBD1	18	TRBJ2-6	TGTGCCAGCAGCTCTACAGGGGGCAGGCCCTCTGGGGCCAACGTCCTGACTTTC	CASSSTGGRPSGANVLTF
.	TRBV12-3/TRBV12-4	.	14	TRBJ1-6	TGTGCCAGCAGTTTAGGAGAAAATAATTCACCCCTCCACTTT	CASSLGENNSPLHF